One and the same sample provided the 20 T cell receptor beta chains below, sequenced in a study of identifying expanded T cells in peripheral blood. Produced via immunoSEQ multiplex PCR; TCRdb's table is partial and in-frame only. The sample lists 120,000 or so clones; approximately 80% were seen once. Sequenced input: blood. These receptors were collected from a person between 18 and 69 years old in good health.

This chain joins TRBV5-6 and TRBJ2-3; D is perhaps TRBD1 (5 bases). Between the trimmed V and J ends, which lost 2 bases and 1 base, there was a span of 8 bases. The length of the CDR3 is 14 residues. Germline values: CDR1 SGHDT, CDR2 YYEEEE. The CDR3 is CASSFQGRTDTQYF. In DNA form, the CDR3 reads TGTGCCAGCAGCTTTCAGGGCCGCACAGATACGCAGTATTTT.

This sequence joins TRBV18 and TRBJ1-3; the D is unclear. The V end lost 6 bases, the J end lost 4 bases, and 13 bases lay between the germline ends. CDR3 size: 14 residues. CDR1 KGHSH and CDR2 LQKENI come from the germline V gene. The CDR3 DNA sequence: TGTGCCAGCTCCACGGGAGATAGAGGAAACACCATATATTTT. This gives the protein CASSTGDRGNTIYF.

The chain joins TRBV7-3 to TRBJ2-1; 7 bases are shared with TRBD1. V was pared by 5 bases and J by 7 bases, with 14 bases of the junction left unmatched. Germline V gene lookup returns CDR1 SGHTA and CDR2 FQGTGA. CDR3 size: 16 residues. As DNA, the CDR3 is TGTGCCAGCAGCACCATGACAGGGATTGTCGGTAATGAGCAGTTCTTC. This codes for CASSTMTGIVGNEQFF.

The chain combines TRBV4-1 with TRBJ2-4, with D perhaps TRBD1 (6 bases). Trimming pared 2 bases from V and 0 bases from J, leaving 23 bases between. CDR3 size: 20 residues. Germline V gene lookup returns CDR1 MGHRA and CDR2 YSYEKL. The CDR3 loop is CASSQPPLIRGRIAKNIQYF. DNA of the CDR3: TGCGCCAGCAGCCAACCACCCCTTATCAGGGGTAGAATAGCCAAAAACATTCAGTACTTC.

This chain links TRBV27 with TRBJ1-1; TRBD1 aligns across 11 bases. V gave up 8 bases and J gave up 8 bases; unmatched junction bases: 4. This CDR3 comprises 12 residues. Germline V lookup: CDR1 MNHEY, CDR2 SMNVEV (reference sequence). The CDR3 nucleotides read TGTGCCAGCGGGACAGGGGGAACGGAAGCTTTCTTT. Translating gives CASGTGGTEAFF.

The DNA of the CDR3 is TGTGCCAGCAGCGATGGACAGGCGCCGCCGATGGAAAAACTGTTTTTT. This gives the protein CASSDGQAPPMEKLFF. The chain employs TRBV9 and TRBJ1-4; TRBD1 matches 7 bases. This CDR3 spans 16 amino acids. Germline values: CDR1 SGDLS, CDR2 YYNGEE. The V gene end was trimmed by 3 bases and the J gene end by 8 bases; junction bases not matched to a gene: 13.

The chain recombines TRBV5-1 with TRBJ1-6, with D uncertain. CDR1 and CDR2 (germline): SGHRS, YFSETQ. Between the trimmed V and J ends, which lost 5 bases and 14 bases, there was a span of 20 bases. This CDR3 has 14 amino acids. The CDR3 here is CASSLTPQTMSLHF. The CDR3 region has the DNA TGCGCCAGCAGTTTGACACCTCAGACAATGTCCCTCCACTTT.

The chain joins TRBV30 to TRBJ1-6; possibly TRBD1 for D (5 bases). V was trimmed by 3 bases and J by 7 bases, leaving 16 bases between them. This CDR3 contains 15 residues. Germline-derived CDR1 and CDR2 are GTSNPN and SVGIG (reference sequence). CDR3 loop: CAWRGSRGGNSPLHF. As DNA, the CDR3 is TGTGCCTGGAGGGGCAGCCGCGGGGGGAATTCACCCCTCCACTTT.

This chain joins TRBV5-8 and TRBJ1-1; 7 positions match TRBD1. Per germline, CDR1 SGHTS and CDR2 YDEGEE. CDR3 length: 14 amino acids. The junction had 8 bases not matched to a gene; V was cut back by 6 bases and J by 3 bases. CDR3 bases: TGTGCCAGCACCAACAGGGGAGGATACACTGAAGCTTTCTTT. Translation gives CASTNRGGYTEAFF. Full variable domain (missing parts from reference TRBV5-8 and TRBJ1-1): EAGVTQSPTHLIKTRGQQATLRCSPISGHTSVYWYQQALGLGLQFLLWYDEGEERNRGNFPPRFSGRQFPNYSSELNVNALELEDSALYLCASTNRGGYTEAFFGQGTRLTVV.

The rearrangement uses TRBV7-8 and TRBJ2-7; D possibly corresponds to TRBD2 (5 bases). Trimming stripped 6 bases from V and 3 bases from J, with 18 bases between. The CDR3 loop spans 15 amino acids. Germline V CDR1 and CDR2: SGHVS, FQNEAQ. The CDR3 sequence: CASSPPLAQIYEQYF. The CDR3 DNA is TGTGCCAGCAGTCCCCCCCTAGCTCAAATCTACGAGCAGTACTTC.

This clone was observed once. The rearrangement joins TRBV5-1 to TRBJ1-5, with D perhaps TRBD1 (5 bases). Trimming took 2 bases from V and 4 from J, leaving 10 bases between them. The CDR3 runs 14 residues. Germline CDR1 reads SGHRS; CDR2 reads YFSETQ. This chain's CDR3 is CASSFGAVNQPQHF. As DNA, the CDR3 is TGCGCCAGCAGCTTTGGGGCGGTAAATCAGCCCCAGCATTTT.

The chain has TRBV6-6 and TRBJ1-3; D unresolved. Trimming pared 8 bases from V and 1 base from J, leaving 9 bases between. In germline, CDR1 is MNHNY, CDR2 SVGAGI (reference sequence). The CDR3 loop spans 13 amino acids. The CDR3 is CASRAGSGNTIYF. The CDR3 DNA follows: TGTGCCAGCCGGGCCGGGTCTGGAAACACCATATATTTT.

This rearrangement joins TRBV4-3 to TRBJ1-5; D remains ambiguous. V was cut by 1 base and J by 4 bases, with 8 bases left in between. The CDR3 totals 14 residues. Germline loops: CDR1 LGHNA, CDR2 YSLEER. The CDR3 spells CASSQVWGNQPQHF. The DNA for the CDR3 is TGCGCCAGCAGCCAAGTATGGGGAAATCAGCCCCAGCATTTT.

This chain uses TRBV7-2 with TRBJ2-3, with 9 bases that match TRBD2. Per germline, CDR1 SGHTA and CDR2 FQGNSA. The CDR3 extends over 14 amino acids. The trim removed 5 bases at V and 4 bases at J, leaving 4 bases unmatched. The CDR3 loop is CASSRGTSPDTQYF. The CDR3 DNA follows: TGTGCCAGCAGCCGAGGGACTAGCCCAGATACGCAGTATTTT.

The rearrangement joins TRBV14 to TRBJ2-7; D unresolved. CDR1 is SGHDN and CDR2 is FVKESK in the germline V gene. The V end was cut by 6 bases, the J end by 9 bases, with 15 bases between. The CDR3 totals 12 residues. The CDR3 region is CASRGISTGQYF. The CDR3 bases are TGTGCCAGCAGGGGGATTTCGACGGGGCAGTACTTC. Complete variable domain (other parts from reference TRBV14 and TRBJ2-7): EAGVTQFPSHSVIEKGQTVTLRCDPISGHDNLYWYRRVMGKEIKFLLHFVKESKQDESGMPNNRFLAERTGGTYSTLKVQPAELEDSGVYFCASRGISTGQYFGPGTRLTVT.

The chain's CDR3 is CASTVEGGMGWPQHF. The CDR3, as DNA: TGTGCCAGCACCGTAGAGGGGGGGATGGGCTGGCCCCAGCATTTT. This sequence joins TRBV7-8 and TRBJ1-5, with D possibly TRBD1 on 6 matching bases. V was shortened by 7 bases and J by 9 bases, with 22 bases between the two germline ends. Germline CDR1 reads SGHVS; CDR2 reads FQNEAQ. The CDR3 is 15 residues long.

V is TRBV7-2 and J is TRBJ1-1; D not resolved. CDR1 is SGHTA and CDR2 is FQGNSA in the germline V gene. V shed 5 bases and J shed 1 base, with 11 bases lying between them. This CDR3 has 14 amino acids. This CDR3 is CASSLGGSNTEAFF. The DNA for the CDR3 is TGTGCCAGCAGCCTCGGCGGGTCGAACACTGAAGCTTTCTTT.

The chain uses TRBV19 and TRBJ1-1; unclear D gene. This CDR3 comprises 12 residues. CDR1 is LNHDA and CDR2 is SQIVND in the germline V gene (reference sequence). V lost 1 base and J 11 bases, leaving 11 bases between the germline ends. CDR3 nucleotides: TGTGCCAGTAGTATAGCCAAACGAGAGGCTTTCTTT. Protein product: CASSIAKREAFF.

The chain joins TRBV29-1 to TRBJ2-2; D is uncertain. Per the germline V gene, CDR1 is SQVTM and CDR2 is ANQGSEA. V dropped 3 bases and J dropped 5 bases, with 16 bases sitting between them. CDR3 length: 15 amino acids. The CDR3 nucleotides are TGCAGCGTTGATGGATGGGGTAGTAGGACCGGGGAGCTGTTTTTT. This gives the protein CSVDGWGSRTGELFF.

The chain carries TRBV5-1 and TRBJ2-7, with D tentatively TRBD1 (6 bases). Looked up from germline, CDR1 is SGHRS and CDR2 is YFSETQ. Trimming stripped 5 bases from V and 4 bases from J, with 16 bases between. The CDR3 is 14 residues long. The CDR3 loop reads CASRDSPQRYEQYF. CDR3 DNA sequence: TGCGCCAGCAGGGACAGTCCCCAGAGGTACGAGCAGTACTTC.